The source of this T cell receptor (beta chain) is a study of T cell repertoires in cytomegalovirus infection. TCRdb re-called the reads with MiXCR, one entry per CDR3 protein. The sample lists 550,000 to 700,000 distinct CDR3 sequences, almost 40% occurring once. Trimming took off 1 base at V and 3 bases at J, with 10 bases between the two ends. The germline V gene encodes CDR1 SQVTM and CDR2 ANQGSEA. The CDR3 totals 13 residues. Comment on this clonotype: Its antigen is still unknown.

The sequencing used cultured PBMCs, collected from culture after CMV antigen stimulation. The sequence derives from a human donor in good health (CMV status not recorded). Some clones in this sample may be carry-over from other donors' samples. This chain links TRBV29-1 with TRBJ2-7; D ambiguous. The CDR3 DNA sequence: TGCAGCGTTGAAGTTGGTCCGGGCTACGAGCAGTACTTC. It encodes CSVEVGPGYEQYF.